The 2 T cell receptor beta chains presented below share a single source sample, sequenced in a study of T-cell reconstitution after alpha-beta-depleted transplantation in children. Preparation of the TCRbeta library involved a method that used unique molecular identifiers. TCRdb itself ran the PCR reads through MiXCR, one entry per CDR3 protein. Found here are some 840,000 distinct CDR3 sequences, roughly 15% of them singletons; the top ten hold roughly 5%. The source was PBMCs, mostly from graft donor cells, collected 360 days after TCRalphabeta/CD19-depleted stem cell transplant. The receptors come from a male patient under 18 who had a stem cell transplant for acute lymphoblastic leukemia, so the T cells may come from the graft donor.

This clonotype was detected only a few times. DNA of the CDR3: TGTGCCACCAGTGATAAAGTCGGGAGTCCCCTCTTCTCCTACAATGAGCAGTTCTTC. It encodes CATSDKVGSPLFSYNEQFF. The chain uses TRBV24-1 and TRBJ2-1, with a weak D call TRBD2 (6 bases). This CDR3 region has 19 residues. V lost 3 bases, J lost 0 bases, and 20 bases lay in between. Germline V gene sequence: CDR1 KGHDR, CDR2 SFDVKD.

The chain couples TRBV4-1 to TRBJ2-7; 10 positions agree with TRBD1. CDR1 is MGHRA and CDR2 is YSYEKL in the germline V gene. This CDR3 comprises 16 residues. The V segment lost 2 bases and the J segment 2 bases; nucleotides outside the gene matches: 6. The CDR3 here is CASSQSWTGGAYEQYF. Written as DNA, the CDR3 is TGCGCCAGCAGCCAATCCTGGACAGGGGGAGCCTACGAGCAGTACTTC.